This entry lists 16 T cell receptor beta chains sequenced from one sample in a study of graft-versus-host responses after intestinal transplantation. This table comes from immunoSEQ multiplex PCR, and its TCRdb copy is limited to in-frame clones, with some not included. The table has approximately 37,000 clones, about nine tenths seen once; the top ten hold 15% to 20%. Graft material was processed, releasing intraepithelial and lamina propria lymphocytes. The starting material was ileum tissue, obtained about 28 weeks after intestinal transplant. These receptors came from a human patient who received an intestinal transplant, so some T cells may come from the graft donor.

The CDR3 nucleotides read TGTGCCAGCCAACGGGGGATCAATCAGCCCCAGCATTTT. Its protein product is CASQRGINQPQHF. The chain carries TRBV6-6 and TRBJ1-5, with D maybe TRBD1 (5 bases). The CDR3 totals 13 residues. V was cut by 8 bases and J by 3 bases, with 11 bases left in between. Germline lookup yields CDR1 MNHNY and CDR2 SVGAGI (reference sequence).

V gene TRBV5-6 combines with J gene TRBJ2-1; perhaps TRBD1 as D (5 bases). This CDR3 has 15 amino acids. V shed 1 base and J shed 8 bases, with 16 bases lying between them. The germline gives CDR1 SGHDT, CDR2 YYEEEE. This chain's CDR3 is CASSLLFRVGYEQFF. The CDR3 nucleotides are TGTGCCAGCAGCTTGTTGTTCAGGGTTGGGTATGAGCAGTTCTTC. The full variable domain, with the rest looked up from reference TRBV5-6 and TRBJ2-1, is DAGVTQSPTHLIKTRGQQVTLRCSPKSGHDTVSWYQQALGQGPQFIFQYYEEEERQRGNFPDRFSGHQFPNYSSELNVNALLLGDSALYLCASSLLFRVGYEQFFGPGTRLTVL.

The V and J genes are TRBV2 and TRBJ2-3; D unclear. Germline loops: CDR1 SNHLY, CDR2 FYNNEI. This CDR3 is built from 14 residues. With 6 bases removed from V and 0 bases from J, the gap between germline ends came to 10 bases. The CDR3 nucleotides read TGTGCCAGCAGGAACAGATTTAGCACAGATACGCAGTATTTT. Translated, it gives CASRNRFSTDTQYF.

The CDR3: CACGRTYNSPLHF. The DNA for the CDR3 is TGTGCCTGCGGACGGACCTATAATTCACCCCTCCACTTT. The chain is built from TRBV30 and TRBJ1-6; D unresolved. Germline values: CDR1 GTSNPN, CDR2 SVGIG (reference sequence). The CDR3 length is 13 residues. The ends were cut back, 6 bases at V and 2 bases at J, with 8 bases in the middle.

The CDR3 nucleotides read TGTGCCAGCAGCGTAGGGGTGGGGCAATACGAGCAGTACTTC. It yields the protein CASSVGVGQYEQYF. The chain carries TRBV5-4 and TRBJ2-7; a possible D gene is TRBD1 (5 bases). V gave up 4 bases and J gave up 4 bases, with 15 bases separating them. Germline V gives CDR1 SGHNT, CDR2 YYREEE (reference sequence). There are 14 residues in the CDR3.

The chain is built from TRBV7-6 and TRBJ2-1; the D is unclear. V lost 5 bases and J 5 bases, leaving 13 bases between the germline ends. There are 14 residues in the CDR3. The germline gives CDR1 SGHVS, CDR2 FNYEAQ. The DNA of the CDR3 is TGTGCCAGCAGCCCCAAGTCGGGCCACAATGAGCAGTTCTTC. Its translation: CASSPKSGHNEQFF.

J is TRBJ1-1 and V is TRBV7-9; 7 positions agree with TRBD1. The CDR3 totals 14 residues. Germline V CDR1 and CDR2: SEHNR, FQNEAQ (reference sequence). The V segment lost 5 bases and the J segment 5 bases; nucleotides outside the gene matches: 8. CDR3 loop: CASSGEGAWTEAFF. The CDR3 DNA follows: TGTGCCAGCAGCGGTGAGGGGGCTTGGACTGAAGCTTTCTTT.

The chain couples TRBV5-6 to TRBJ2-5; tentative D call: TRBD2 (6 bases). Per the germline V gene, CDR1 is SGHDT and CDR2 is YYEEEE. Trimming left V 2 bases short and J 11 bases short, with 19 bases between. The CDR3 loop spans 14 amino acids. The CDR3 sequence: CASSFGDWGTEQYF. For the CDR3, the DNA is TGTGCCAGCAGCTTTGGGGACTGGGGAACGGAGCAGTACTTC.

This clone is medium-sized by share. This chain's CDR3 is CASSLGWGELFF. As DNA, the CDR3 is TGTGCCAGCAGTCTGGGGTGGGGGGAGCTGTTTTTT. The genes are TRBV27 and TRBJ2-2, with D hard to call. The CDR3 has 12 residues. CDR1 is MNHEY and CDR2 is SMNVEV in the germline V gene (reference sequence). Trimming cost V 5 bases and J 8 bases, with 9 bases left between them.

V usage is TRBV6-4 and J usage is TRBJ1-2; D perhaps matches TRBD1 (6 bases). This CDR3 is 12 amino acids long. Germline lookup yields CDR1 MRHNA and CDR2 SNTAGT. Trimming stripped 7 bases from V and 6 bases from J, with 12 bases between. CDR3 DNA sequence: TGTGCCAGCAAGGGGGGCGCCGATGGCTACACCTTC. Translating gives CASKGGADGYTF.

This clone was seen a few times. V is TRBV4-1 and J is TRBJ1-2, with TRBD1 matching 8 bases. The CDR3 loop spans 12 amino acids. Germline CDR1 and CDR2: MGHRA and YSYEKL. Trimming cost V 8 bases and J 3 bases; bases outside gene matches: 2. The CDR3 bases are TGCGCCAGCTCACAGGGGGACTATGGCTACACCTTC. Protein sequence: CASSQGDYGYTF.

V gene TRBV5-1 combines with J gene TRBJ2-1; 7 nucleotides match TRBD1. The CDR3 has 15 amino acids. CDR1 and CDR2 (germline): SGHRS, YFSETQ. V was pared by 0 bases and J by 6 bases, with 6 bases of the junction left unmatched. CDR3 region: CASSLGGQTLNEQFF. In DNA form, the CDR3 reads TGCGCCAGCAGCTTGGGGGGACAGACCCTCAATGAGCAGTTCTTC.

The V and J genes are TRBV2 and TRBJ1-6, with D possibly being TRBD1 (5 bases). This CDR3 spans 17 amino acids. From germline, CDR1 is SNHLY and CDR2 FYNNEI. The V and J ends lost 7 bases and 0 bases respectively, with 16 bases between them. DNA of the CDR3: TGTGCCAGCACCGACACTGGGGACTTCTCCTATAATTCACCCCTCCACTTT. Residues: CASTDTGDFSYNSPLHF. The whole variable domain, remainder taken from reference TRBV2 and TRBJ1-6, is EPEVTQTPSHQVTQMGQEVILRCVPISNHLYFYWYRQILGQKVEFLVSFYNNEISEKSEIFDDQFSVERPDGSNFTLKIRSTKLEDSAMYFCASTDTGDFSYNSPLHFGNGTRLTVT.

V and J are TRBV7-9 and TRBJ2-1; D is ambiguous. Trimming pared 1 base from V and 1 base from J, leaving 5 bases between. The CDR3 is 14 residues long. Looked up from germline, CDR1 is SEHNR and CDR2 is FQNEAQ (reference sequence). In nucleotides, the CDR3 is TGTGCCAGCAGCTTAGTAGGATCCTACAATGAGCAGTTCTTC. This translates into CASSLVGSYNEQFF.

The rearrangement uses TRBV7-9 and TRBJ2-1, with TRBD2 identical over 10 bases. J lost 1 base, V lost 5 bases, and 11 bases had no gene match. Germline values: CDR1 SEHNR, CDR2 FQNEAQ (reference sequence). There are 18 residues in the CDR3. CDR3 protein: CASSPRGSGRSSYNEQFF. CDR3 nucleotide sequence: TGTGCCAGCAGCCCCCGAGGTAGCGGGAGGTCTTCCTACAATGAGCAGTTCTTC.

The chain uses TRBV6-5 and TRBJ2-3, with 9 bases that match TRBD1. V shed 0 bases, J shed 9 bases, and the junction held 10 bases outside the gene matches. Germline V lookup: CDR1 MNHEY, CDR2 SVGAGI. The CDR3 contains 16 residues. CDR3 sequence (DNA): TGTGCCAGCAGTTACTCGACGGTTGGACAGGGGAGGACGCAGTATTTT. Its translation: CASSYSTVGQGRTQYF.